This TCR beta chain was captured by sequencing in a study of shared clonotypes between healthy human individuals. Germline loops: CDR1 SGHRS, CDR2 YFSETQ. Trimming removed 1 base at V and 0 bases at J, with 13 bases between. The CDR3 has 17 amino acids. The protocol was immunoSEQ multiplex PCR, while the TCRdb copy is restricted to in-frame clones and leaves out a portion. The repertoire holds about 2.4 million clones, with 90% to 95% as singletons. The chain uses TRBV5-1 and TRBJ1-4, with D maybe TRBD1 (6 bases). The TCR comes from a man aged 18 to 35 in good health. Some clones in this sample may be carry-over from other donors' samples. Sequenced input: naive CD4+ T cells from PBMCs. Sample subset: CD45RA+ positively selected. DNA of the CDR3: TGCGCCAGCAGCTTGACAGGGAGGACGCCAACTAATGAAAAACTGTTTTTT. Protein: CASSLTGRTPTNEKLFF. The entire variable domain, with the rest obtained from reference TRBV5-1 and TRBJ1-4, is as follows: KAGVTQTPRYLIKTRGQQVTLSCSPISGHRSVSWYQQTPGQGLQFLFEYFSETQRNKGNFPGRFSGRQFSNSRSEMNVSTLELGDSALYLCASSLTGRTPTNEKLFFGSGTQLSVL.